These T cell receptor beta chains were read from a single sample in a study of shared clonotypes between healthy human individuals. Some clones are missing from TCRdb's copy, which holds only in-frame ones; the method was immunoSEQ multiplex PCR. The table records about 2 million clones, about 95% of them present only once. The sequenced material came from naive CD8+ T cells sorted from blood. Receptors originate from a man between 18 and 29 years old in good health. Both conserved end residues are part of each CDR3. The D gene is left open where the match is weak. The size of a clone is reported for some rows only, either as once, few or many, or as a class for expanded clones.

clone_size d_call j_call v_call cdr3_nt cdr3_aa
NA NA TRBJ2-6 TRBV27 TGTGCCAGCAGTTCAATAGCGGTCCGGGGCTCTGGGGCCAACGTCCTGACTTTC CASSSIAVRGSGANVLTF
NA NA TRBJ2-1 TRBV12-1 TGTGCCAGCAGCTTTGCGCGGGCTAGCGGGCAAAGCTCCTACAATGAGCAGTTCTTC CASSFARASGQSSYNEQFF
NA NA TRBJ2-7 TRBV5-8 TGTGCCAGCAGCTTGGGGCCAGGGCGGGTCTACGAGCAGTACTTC CASSLGPGRVYEQYF
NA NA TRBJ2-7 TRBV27 TGTGCCAGCAGTTCACAGAGCGGTTCCTACGAGCAGTACTTC CASSSQSGSYEQYF
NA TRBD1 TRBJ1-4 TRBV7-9 TGTGCCAGCAGCTTAGCGGCCGGGGACAGTGAAAAACTGTTTTTT CASSLAAGDSEKLFF
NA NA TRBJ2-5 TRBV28 TGTGCCAGCAGCCCTAGAGGGGATAACCAAGAGACCCAGTACTTC CASSPRGDNQETQYF
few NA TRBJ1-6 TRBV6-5 TGTGCCAGCAGTTACTCGGGGAAGTCACCCCTCCACTTT CASSYSGKSPLHF
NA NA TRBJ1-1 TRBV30 TGTGCCTGGACCCTGGACGGGACCAACACTGAAGCTTTCTTT CAWTLDGTNTEAFF
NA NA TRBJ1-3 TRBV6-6 TGTGCCAGCAGTACGACAAGCCTCTCTGGAAACACCATATATTTT CASSTTSLSGNTIYF
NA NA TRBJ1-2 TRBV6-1 TGTGCCAGCAGTGACTACCAGGGCTACACCTTC CASSDYQGYTF
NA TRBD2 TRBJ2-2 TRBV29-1 TGCAGCGTACGGGGGACTAGCGGATCCGGGGAGCTGTTTTTT CSVRGTSGSGELFF